Listed below are T cell receptor beta chains from one sample, sequenced in a study of T-cell memory formation after mild COVID-19. TCRdb passed the 5' RACE reads through MiXCR, listing each CDR3 protein once. In the table there are more than 110,000 distinct CDR3 sequences, approximately 25% of which are singletons. Sequenced sample: PBMCs or a T cell subset sorted from them (not recorded which). These receptors came from an adult woman who had mild COVID-19 (a few samples of this study predate the infection). Cell type and time point are not known. Each CDR3 is given with its conserved first and last residue. D genes are given only for firm matches. Rows may omit the clone size; those that give it use once, few, many or a size class.

size	V	D	J	DNA	CDR3
.	TRBV2	.	TRBJ1-5	TGTGCCAGCAGTGAAGTTGGAGGCAATCAGCCCCAGCATTTT	CASSEVGGNQPQHF
.	TRBV20-1	TRBD1	TRBJ2-7	TGCAGTGCTAGTTTTGCCGGGACAGGGACCTACGAGCAGTACTTC	CSASFAGTGTYEQYF
few	TRBV6-1	TRBD2	TRBJ2-3	TGTGCCAGCAGGGGACTAGCGGGGGCCACGGGCTATACGCAGTATTTT	CASRGLAGATGYTQYF
.	TRBV9	TRBD1	TRBJ2-2	TGTGCCAGCAGCCATAGTGGACAGGTGCCGAACACCGGGGAGCTGTTTTTT	CASSHSGQVPNTGELFF
.	TRBV7-9	.	TRBJ2-1	TGTGCCAGCAGCTTCCCGAACTATGAGCAGTTCTTC	CASSFPNYEQFF
.	TRBV30	TRBD1	TRBJ1-5	TGTGCGGGGAGGGACAGGGGAGTGGATGGCAATCAGCCCCAGCATTTT	CAGRDRGVDGNQPQHF
.	TRBV4-2	.	TRBJ2-1	TGTGCCAGCAGCCCATCCAAGGGCCACAATGAGCAGTTCTTC	CASSPSKGHNEQFF
few	TRBV12-3/TRBV12-4	.	TRBJ2-3	TGTGCCAGCAGTTTGGGAGGACAAGTCACAGATACGCAGTATTTT	CASSLGGQVTDTQYF
few	TRBV6-1	.	TRBJ2-7	TGTGCCAGCAGTGAAGCCTGGGGGGCTTACGAGCAGTACTTC	CASSEAWGAYEQYF
few	TRBV7-9	TRBD1	TRBJ2-5	TGTGCCAGCAGCTCGGGACAGAAAGAGACCCAGTACTTC	CASSSGQKETQYF
few	TRBV30	.	TRBJ1-1	TGTGCCTGGAGTGCAGACAAGAACACTGAAGCTTTCTTT	CAWSADKNTEAFF
.	TRBV12-3/TRBV12-4	.	TRBJ2-3	TGTGCCAGCCCCCCCCCGGGGTCAGATACGCAGTATTTT	CASPPPGSDTQYF
.	TRBV20-1	.	TRBJ2-3	TGCAGTGCTCGCGGCTTAAAGGGGTTCACAGATACGCAGTATTTT	CSARGLKGFTDTQYF
.	TRBV24-1	.	TRBJ2-3	TGTGCCACCAGTGATAACTCAGATACGCAGTATTTT	CATSDNSDTQYF
.	TRBV5-5	.	TRBJ1-1	TGTGCCAGCAGCATGGGACAAGGTGGAACTGAAGCTTTCTTT	CASSMGQGGTEAFF
few	TRBV7-3	TRBD1	TRBJ2-1	TGTGCCAGCAGCCTGACAGGGGTAGGCAATGAGCAGTTCTTC	CASSLTGVGNEQFF
.	TRBV9	.	TRBJ2-5	TGTGCCAGCAGCGATGGGCGAGTAGAGACCCAGTACTTC	CASSDGRVETQYF
.	TRBV2	TRBD2	TRBJ2-7	TGTGCCAGCTTGCAAGACGGACTAGCGGGAGGTGGTACCTACGAGCAGTACTTC	CASLQDGLAGGGTYEQYF
few	TRBV29-1	.	TRBJ1-1	TGCAGCGTCTGGGGGGTGACAGCTTTCTTT	CSVWGVTAFF
.	TRBV24-1	TRBD1	TRBJ1-5	TGTGCCACCAGTAGTCGGGGACAGGGATCGCCCCAGCATTTT	CATSSRGQGSPQHF
few	TRBV12-3/TRBV12-4	.	TRBJ1-2	TGTGCCAGCAGTTTTACAGGGCCCCTTGGCTACACCTTC	CASSFTGPLGYTF
few	TRBV2	.	TRBJ2-5	TGTGCCAGCATCCCGGGACCCAAAGAGACCCAGTACTTC	CASIPGPKETQYF
.	TRBV9	.	TRBJ1-2	TGTGCCAGCGGTCGGACTAGCGGGGCTTCTTGTGACACCTTC	CASGRTSGASCDTF
few	TRBV4-1	.	TRBJ2-1	TGCGCCAGCAGCCAGGGAACCTACAATGAGCAGTTCTTC	CASSQGTYNEQFF
.	TRBV30	TRBD2	TRBJ2-7	TGTGCCTGGAGCCCCGGACTAGTCGAGTACGAGCAGTACTTC	CAWSPGLVEYEQYF
.	TRBV6-2/TRBV6-3	TRBD1	TRBJ1-1	TGTGCCAGCAGTTACTCGTACAGGGGGGACACTGAAGCTTTCTTT	CASSYSYRGDTEAFF
few	TRBV7-9	.	TRBJ1-2	TGTGCCAGCAGCTCGACAGGATTCTATGGCTACACCTTC	CASSSTGFYGYTF
few	TRBV12-3/TRBV12-4	.	TRBJ2-2	TGTGCCAGCAGGGGACTTAGGGGCGGGGAGCTGTTTTTT	CASRGLRGGELFF
.	TRBV28	.	TRBJ2-7	TGTGCCAGCAGTTCGGGCATAGGGCACGAGCAGTACTTC	CASSSGIGHEQYF
.	TRBV19	.	TRBJ1-1	TGTGCCAGTAGTCAAGACGGTAACACTGAAGCTTTCTTT	CASSQDGNTEAFF
.	TRBV7-6	.	TRBJ2-7	TGTGCCAGCAGCTTAGCGGACGGCGAGCAGTACTTC	CASSLADGEQYF
few	TRBV29-1	.	TRBJ1-2	TGCAGCGTTACGGACGTCTATAACTATGGCTACACCTTC	CSVTDVYNYGYTF
few	TRBV7-6	.	TRBJ1-6	TGTGCCAGCAGCTTACCATGGAAGCCCCTCCACTTT	CASSLPWKPLHF
few	TRBV27	.	TRBJ2-2	TGTGCCAGCAGTTTATCACCCGGGGCGAACACCGGGGAGCTGTTTTTT	CASSLSPGANTGELFF
.	TRBV11-1	.	TRBJ2-1	TGTGCCAGCAGCCAGACCCCCTCCCCCTACAATGAGCAGTTCTTC	CASSQTPSPYNEQFF